A single sample gave rise to the 5 T cell receptor beta chains below, sequenced in a study of STAT5B mutations in CD4+ large granular lymphocyte leukemia. Profiling relied on immunoSEQ multiplex PCR, and the TCRdb table lists in-frame clones only, not all of them. The repertoire consists of about 40,000 clones, with roughly 80% occurring once and the leading ten covering approximately 4%. The sample was CD4+ T cells from blood buffy coats. These receptors were collected from a human donor in good health.

This rearrangement joins TRBV5-4 to TRBJ2-7, with no clear D. Deletions cut 0 bases from V and 0 bases from J, with 10 bases between. The CDR3 covers 15 residues. Germline CDR1 and CDR2: SGHNT and YYREEE (reference sequence). CDR3 DNA sequence: TGTGCCAGCAGCTTGGATCCCCAGAGCTCCTACGAGCAGTACTTC. Protein product: CASSLDPQSSYEQYF.

The chain uses TRBV30 and TRBJ2-7; 10 nucleotides match TRBD2. CDR3 size: 14 residues. With 3 bases clipped from V and 4 bases from J, the junction kept 6 bases outside the gene matches. Germline V gene lookup returns CDR1 GTSNPN and CDR2 SVGIG (reference sequence). CDR3 sequence reads: CAWRVAGGHYEQYF. DNA for the CDR3: TGTGCCTGGAGGGTAGCGGGAGGACATTACGAGCAGTACTTC.

The table lists this clone with a count of one. V is TRBV5-1 and J is TRBJ2-5, with D perhaps matching TRBD2 (7 bases). Germline assignment: CDR1 SGHRS and CDR2 YFSETQ. The V and J ends lost 1 base and 5 bases respectively, with 15 bases between them. The CDR3 length is 15 residues. CDR3 DNA sequence: TGCGCCAGCAGCTTGTCGGGGGGCGAATTGGAGACCCAGTACTTC. It encodes CASSLSGGELETQYF.

This clone was seen a few times. J is TRBJ1-2 and V is TRBV27, with unresolved D. The CDR3 is made up of 12 amino acids. The V end lost 2 bases, the J end lost 10 bases, and 11 bases lay between the germline ends. Germline CDR1 MNHEY, CDR2 SMNVEV (reference sequence). The CDR3 DNA follows: TGTGCCAGCAGTTTAGCCGGCATCTTCTACACCTTC. This encodes CASSLAGIFYTF.

This clone was counted between two and nine times. This chain joins TRBV25-1 and TRBJ1-1, with D unclear. V was cut by 1 base and J by 11 bases, with 17 bases left in between. Per germline, CDR1 MGHDK and CDR2 SYGVNS. The CDR3 has 14 amino acids. CDR3 nucleotide sequence: TGTGCCAGCAGTGAATCCTCACCTCCTTCACGGGCTTTCTTT. Translating it yields CASSESSPPSRAFF. The variable domain in full, completed from reference TRBV25-1 and TRBJ1-1, reads EADIYQTPRYLVIGTGKKITLECSQTMGHDKMYWYQQDPGMELHLIHYSYGVNSTEKGDLSSESTVSRIRTEHFPLTLESARPSHTSQYLCASSESSPPSRAFFGQGTRLTVV.